This T cell receptor (beta chain) was captured in a study of blood T cell repertoires in COVID-19. Study context: Collection of acute and convalescent COVID-19 samples took place in the United States, Italy and Spain. In each case, the material was cDNA or gDNA derived from T cells, B-cell-depleted T cells, or PBMCs.

As originally analysed: Amplification of reference gene primers provided the estimated nucleated cell counts. The assay was immunoSEQ multiplex PCR, and TCRdb's table has in-frame clones only and misses some. The V and J calls and the clone size are those of that table, but D and trimming were determined from the DNA. Here the sample spans about 170,000 clones, about 80% being singletons. The CDR3 loop spans 12 amino acids. Trimming left V 6 bases short and J 2 bases short, with 7 bases between. CDR1 and CDR2 (germline): LGHDT, YNNKEL (reference sequence). The sequence was collected from a woman of 80 years or more with acute or convalescent COVID-19. Sequenced input: peripheral blood. The rearrangement links TRBV3-1 (or the pseudogene TRBV3-2) to TRBJ1-1; possible D gene TRBD1, 5 bases. This CDR3 is CASRQGNTEAFF. The CDR3 DNA is TGTGCCAGCAGGCAGGGAAACACTGAAGCTTTCTTT.